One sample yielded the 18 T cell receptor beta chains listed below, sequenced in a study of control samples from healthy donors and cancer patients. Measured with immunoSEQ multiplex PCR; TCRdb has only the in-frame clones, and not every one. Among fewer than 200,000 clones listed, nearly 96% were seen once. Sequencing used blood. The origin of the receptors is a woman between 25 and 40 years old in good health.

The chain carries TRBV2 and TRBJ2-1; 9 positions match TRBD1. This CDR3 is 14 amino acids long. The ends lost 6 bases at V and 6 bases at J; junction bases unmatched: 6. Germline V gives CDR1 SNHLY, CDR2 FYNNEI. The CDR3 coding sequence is TGTGCCAGCAGGCGCGGGACAGGGCTCAATGAGCAGTTCTTC. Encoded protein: CASRRGTGLNEQFF.

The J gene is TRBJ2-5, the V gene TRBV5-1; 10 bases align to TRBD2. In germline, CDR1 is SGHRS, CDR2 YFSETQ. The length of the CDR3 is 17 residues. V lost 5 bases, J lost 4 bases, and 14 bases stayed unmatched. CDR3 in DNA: TGCGCCAGCAGTCTAGGGGGGCTAGCGGGAGTCGGAGAGACCCAGTACTTC. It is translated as CASSLGGLAGVGETQYF.

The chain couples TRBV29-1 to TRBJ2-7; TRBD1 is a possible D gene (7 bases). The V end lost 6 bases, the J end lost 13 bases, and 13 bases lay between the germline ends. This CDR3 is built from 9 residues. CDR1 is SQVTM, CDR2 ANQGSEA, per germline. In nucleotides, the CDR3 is TGCAGCGTCGCGGGACAGCCTTACTTC. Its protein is CSVAGQPYF.

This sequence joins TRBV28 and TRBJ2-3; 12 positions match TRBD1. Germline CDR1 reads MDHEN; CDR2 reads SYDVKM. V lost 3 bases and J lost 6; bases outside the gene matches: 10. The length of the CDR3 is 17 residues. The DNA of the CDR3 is TGTGCCAGCAGTTTCCCCGCCGGGACAGGGGGCAGGGATACGCAGTATTTT. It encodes CASSFPAGTGGRDTQYF.

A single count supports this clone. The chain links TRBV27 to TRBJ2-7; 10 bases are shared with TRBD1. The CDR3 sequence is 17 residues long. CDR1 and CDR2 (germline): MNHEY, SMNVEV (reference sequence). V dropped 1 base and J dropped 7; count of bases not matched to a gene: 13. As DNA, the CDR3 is TGTGCCAGCAGTTTATTGTTTGGGACAGGGGATTTGAGAGAGCAGTACTTC. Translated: CASSLLFGTGDLREQYF.

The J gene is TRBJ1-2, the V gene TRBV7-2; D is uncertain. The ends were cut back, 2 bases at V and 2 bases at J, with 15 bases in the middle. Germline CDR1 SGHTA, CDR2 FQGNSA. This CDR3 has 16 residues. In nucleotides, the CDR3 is TGTGCCAGCAGCTTACAATTCCCCCAGACGAACTATGGCTACACCTTC. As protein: CASSLQFPQTNYGYTF.

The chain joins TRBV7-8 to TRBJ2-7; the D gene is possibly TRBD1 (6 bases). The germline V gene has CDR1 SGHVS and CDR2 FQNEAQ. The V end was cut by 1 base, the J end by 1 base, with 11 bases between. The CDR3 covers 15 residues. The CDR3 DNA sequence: TGTGCCAGCAGCTTAGTAGTTAGGGGGTCCTACGAGCAGTACTTC. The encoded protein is CASSLVVRGSYEQYF.

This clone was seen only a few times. CDR3 in amino acids: CASSQDGSPLHF. The CDR3 DNA sequence: TGTGCCAGCAGCCAAGATGGTTCACCCCTCCACTTT. The V and J genes are TRBV3-1 (or the pseudogene TRBV3-2) and TRBJ1-6, with D hard to call. V dropped 0 bases and J dropped 9 bases, with 3 bases sitting between them. The germline gives CDR1 LGHDT, CDR2 YNNKEL (reference sequence). The CDR3 has 12 amino acids.

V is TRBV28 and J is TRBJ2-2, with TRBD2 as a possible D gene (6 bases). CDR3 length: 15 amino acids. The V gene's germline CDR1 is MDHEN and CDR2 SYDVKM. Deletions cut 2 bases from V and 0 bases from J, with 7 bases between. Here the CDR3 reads CASSLGGANTGELFF. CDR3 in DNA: TGTGCCAGCAGTTTAGGAGGGGCGAACACCGGGGAGCTGTTTTTT.

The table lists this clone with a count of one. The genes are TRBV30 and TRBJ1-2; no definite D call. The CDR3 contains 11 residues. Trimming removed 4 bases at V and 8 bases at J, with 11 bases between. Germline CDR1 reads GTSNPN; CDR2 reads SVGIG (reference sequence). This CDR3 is CAWNSRVGYTF. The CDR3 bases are TGTGCCTGGAACTCTCGGGTAGGCTACACCTTC.

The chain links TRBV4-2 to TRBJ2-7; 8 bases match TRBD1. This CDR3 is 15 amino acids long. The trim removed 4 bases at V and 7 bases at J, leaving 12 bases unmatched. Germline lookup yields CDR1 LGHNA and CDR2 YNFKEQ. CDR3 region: CASSLVGQENGEQYF. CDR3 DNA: TGTGCCAGCAGCCTTGTGGGACAGGAAAACGGGGAGCAGTACTTC.

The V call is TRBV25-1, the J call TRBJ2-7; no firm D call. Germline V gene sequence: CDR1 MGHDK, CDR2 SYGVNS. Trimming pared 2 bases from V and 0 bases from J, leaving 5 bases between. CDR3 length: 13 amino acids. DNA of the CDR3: TGTGCCAGCAGTGAAGGCAGCTCCTACGAGCAGTACTTC. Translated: CASSEGSSYEQYF.

CDR3 nucleotide sequence: TGCAGCGTCGGACAGGGGAAGGGCACTGAAGCTTTCTTT. Its translation: CSVGQGKGTEAFF. The chain uses TRBV29-1 and TRBJ1-1; 9 bases are shared with TRBD1. The germline gives CDR1 SQVTM, CDR2 ANQGSEA. This CDR3 spans 13 amino acids. With V trimmed by 6 bases and J by 4 bases, 6 bases remained unmatched.

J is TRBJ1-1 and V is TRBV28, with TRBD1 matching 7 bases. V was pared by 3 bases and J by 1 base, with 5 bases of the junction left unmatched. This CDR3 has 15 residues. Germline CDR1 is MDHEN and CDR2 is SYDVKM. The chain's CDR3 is CASSFRGARNTEAFF. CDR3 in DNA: TGTGCCAGCAGTTTCAGGGGGGCGCGGAACACTGAAGCTTTCTTT.

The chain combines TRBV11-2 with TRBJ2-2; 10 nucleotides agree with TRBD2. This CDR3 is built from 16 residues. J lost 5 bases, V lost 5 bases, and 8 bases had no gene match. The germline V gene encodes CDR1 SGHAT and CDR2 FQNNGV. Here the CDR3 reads CASSPPSGGLTGELFF. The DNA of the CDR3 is TGTGCCAGCAGCCCGCCTAGCGGGGGATTGACCGGGGAGCTGTTTTTT.

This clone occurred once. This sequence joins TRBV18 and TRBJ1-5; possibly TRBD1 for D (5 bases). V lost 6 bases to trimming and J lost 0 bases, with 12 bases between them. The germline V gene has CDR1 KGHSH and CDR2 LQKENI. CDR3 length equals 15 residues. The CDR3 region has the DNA TGTGCCAGCTCCCTCAGACAGTATAGCAATCAGCCCCAGCATTTT. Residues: CASSLRQYSNQPQHF.

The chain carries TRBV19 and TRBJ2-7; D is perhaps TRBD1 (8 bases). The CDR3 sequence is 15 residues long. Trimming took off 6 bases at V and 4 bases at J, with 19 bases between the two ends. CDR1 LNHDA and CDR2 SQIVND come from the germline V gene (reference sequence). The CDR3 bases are TGTGCCAGTAGCCAGGGGGCGGGGGATCTTTACGAGCAGTACTTC. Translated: CASSQGAGDLYEQYF.

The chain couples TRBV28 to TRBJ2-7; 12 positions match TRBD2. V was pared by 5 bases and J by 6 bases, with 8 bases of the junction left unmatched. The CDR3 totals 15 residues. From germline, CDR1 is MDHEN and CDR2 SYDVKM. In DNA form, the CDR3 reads TGTGCCAGCAGTCGAACTAGCGGGAGGCCGAGCGAGCAGTACTTC. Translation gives CASSRTSGRPSEQYF.